A selection of T cell receptor beta chains follows, all from one sample in a study of regulatory T cells in long-lasting Graves disease. TCRdb recomputed calls from the multiplex PCR reads with MiXCR, one row per CDR3 protein. The repertoire holds some 220,000 distinct CDR3 sequences, with roughly 19% as singletons. These data are also associated with another study on T cells in Graves' hyperthyroidism and ophthalmopathy.

The source was peripheral blood mononuclear cells (PBMCs), collected at new diagnosis, from a patient treated with antithyroid drugs. Receptors originate from a woman aged 30 to 39 with Graves disease. CDR3s include the opening cysteine and the closing phenylalanine or tryptophan. The D gene is left open where the match is weak. Expanded clones get a size class; other rows say once, few or many, or leave the size out.

cdr3_nt: TGTGCCAGCAGCTTGGGGGTTACAGGGGGATTCCCCGGGAGAACTGAAGCTTTCTTT
cdr3_aa: CASSLGVTGGFPGRTEAFF
j_call: TRBJ1-1
clone_size: few
d_call: TRBD1
v_call: TRBV5-4

cdr3_nt: TGTGCCAGCAGCTTGCTGGCGGGGAACTCCTACAATGAGCAGTTCTTC
cdr3_aa: CASSLLAGNSYNEQFF
j_call: TRBJ2-1
clone_size: medium-sized
d_call: -
v_call: TRBV5-5

cdr3_nt: TGTGCCAGCTCACCACCGGGGGGGAGCTCCTATAATTCACCCCTCCACTTT
cdr3_aa: CASSPPGGSSYNSPLHF
j_call: TRBJ1-6
clone_size: -
d_call: -
v_call: TRBV18

cdr3_nt: TGTGCCAGCAGTGGCGGGACTGCTAACACCGGGGAGCTGTTTTTT
cdr3_aa: CASSGGTANTGELFF
j_call: TRBJ2-2
clone_size: many
d_call: -
v_call: TRBV28

cdr3_nt: TGCAGTGCTGACGGGACCGGAGTAAGGACTGAAGCTTTCTTT
cdr3_aa: CSADGTGVRTEAFF
j_call: TRBJ1-1
clone_size: -
d_call: -
v_call: TRBV20-1

cdr3_nt: TGCAGCGTTTTCGGGGTCTCCTACGAGCAGTACTTC
cdr3_aa: CSVFGVSYEQYF
j_call: TRBJ2-7
clone_size: many
d_call: -
v_call: TRBV29-1

cdr3_nt: TGTGCCACCAGTGATGGGACTAGCGGTGAGACCCAGTACTTC
cdr3_aa: CATSDGTSGETQYF
j_call: TRBJ2-5
clone_size: -
d_call: TRBD2
v_call: TRBV24-1

cdr3_nt: TGTGCCAGTAATAGGGGGTTACAAGAGACCCAGTACTTC
cdr3_aa: CASNRGLQETQYF
j_call: TRBJ2-5
clone_size: many
d_call: -
v_call: TRBV14

cdr3_nt: TGTGCCAGCAGTGAGGAGAAGACTAGCGGGAGTTCTGAGCAGTTCTTC
cdr3_aa: CASSEEKTSGSSEQFF
j_call: TRBJ2-1
clone_size: -
d_call: TRBD2
v_call: TRBV2

cdr3_nt: TGTGCCAGCTCACCAAAATCAGAGGGGAACACCATATATTTT
cdr3_aa: CASSPKSEGNTIYF
j_call: TRBJ1-3
clone_size: -
d_call: -
v_call: TRBV18

cdr3_nt: TGTGCCTGGAGAGACCTAGGCGGCTACACCTTC
cdr3_aa: CAWRDLGGYTF
j_call: TRBJ1-2
clone_size: many
d_call: -
v_call: TRBV30

cdr3_nt: TGTGCCAGCAGACCCGGGTCAGGGGGACAAGAGACCCAGTACTTC
cdr3_aa: CASRPGSGGQETQYF
j_call: TRBJ2-5
clone_size: many
d_call: TRBD1
v_call: TRBV6-1

cdr3_nt: TGCGCCAGCAGCGTAACTAGCGGGAGCTACGAGCAGTACTTC
cdr3_aa: CASSVTSGSYEQYF
j_call: TRBJ2-7
clone_size: -
d_call: TRBD2
v_call: TRBV5-1

cdr3_nt: TGTGCCAGCAGTTCGGACAGGCCCAATGAGCAGTTCTTC
cdr3_aa: CASSSDRPNEQFF
j_call: TRBJ2-1
clone_size: many
d_call: TRBD1
v_call: TRBV2

cdr3_nt: TGTGCCAGCAGTTTAAGGACGGGGCGAACCTACAATGAGCAGTTCTTC
cdr3_aa: CASSLRTGRTYNEQFF
j_call: TRBJ2-1
clone_size: many
d_call: -
v_call: TRBV28